This T cell receptor (beta chain) derives from a study of CD8+ T cells in alopecia areata. The wider study: Affected scalp percentage gauged treated patients' severity.

A remark on this clone: The antigen remains undetermined.

General study results and limits: In blood and scalp, many expanded lesional clones persisted during tofacitinib. Affected scalp, especially in alopecia totalis/universalis, had a higher clonality than normal scalp did.

Extraction of RNA preceded its reverse transcription into cDNA, which served as the sequencing template. Profiled with immunoSEQ multiplex PCR; TCRdb holds only in-frame clones, not every one. The top ten clones hold less than 30% of a sample with roughly 110,000 clones, over 80% of them seen once. Treatment noted: oral pan-JAK inhibitor, 5-10 mg twice daily. Those with alopecia areata gave lesional scalp punch biopsies and peripheral blood. The CDR3 totals 18 residues. This TCR came from a human donor with alopecia areata. This rearrangement joins TRBV12-2 to TRBJ1-3. TRBV12-2 is tagged as a pseudogene. The sequencing here drew on CD8+ T cells sorted from blood, taken at week 24, from a patient treated with tofacitinib. CDR3 region: CASRLEVFGLRSGNTIYF. The CDR3 nucleotides read TGTGCAAGTCGCTTAGAGGTTTTCGGCCTTCGCTCTGGAAACACCATATATTTT.